The 9 T cell receptor beta chains below all came from one sample that was sequenced in a study of blood T cell repertoires in COVID-19. Assay used: immunoSEQ multiplex PCR; TCRdb lists only in-frame clones, some missing. The sample yields 68,000 or so clones, 70% to 90% seen once. The sample was peripheral blood. All receptors come from a woman between 70 and 85 years old with acute or convalescent COVID-19.

The rearrangement links TRBV29-1 to TRBJ2-1, with TRBD2 matching over 7 bases. CDR1 SQVTM and CDR2 ANQGSEA come from the germline V gene. V lost 2 bases to trimming and J lost 0 bases; unmatched junction nucleotides: 7. The length of the CDR3 is 16 residues. The CDR3 sequence: CSVERRGIFSYNEQFF. In nucleotides, the CDR3 is TGCAGCGTTGAACGGCGGGGGATTTTCTCCTACAATGAGCAGTTCTTC.

The chain has TRBV5-1 and TRBJ2-1; TRBD2 matches 8 bases. J was trimmed by 3 bases and V by 3 bases; bases with no gene match: 2. The CDR3 runs to 14 residues. The germline V gene has CDR1 SGHRS and CDR2 YFSETQ. CDR3 in amino acids: CASSSSGLYNEQFF. The CDR3 DNA reads TGCGCCAGCAGCTCTAGCGGGCTCTACAATGAGCAGTTCTTC.

This clone is a singleton in its sample. CDR3 nucleotide sequence: TGTGCCAGCGGTGTCGGCGAGCAGTACTTC. Protein: CASGVGEQYF. This chain uses TRBV27 with TRBJ2-7; D gene unclear. Looked up from germline, CDR1 is MNHEY and CDR2 is SMNVEV (reference sequence). The V end was cut by 8 bases, the J end by 6 bases, with 8 bases between. This CDR3 has 10 residues.

V gene TRBV6-5 combines with J gene TRBJ1-4, with D maybe TRBD1 (5 bases). Germline V gene sequence: CDR1 MNHEY, CDR2 SVGAGI. Trimming left V 0 bases short and J 8 bases short, with 13 bases between. The CDR3 is made up of 15 amino acids. This CDR3 is CASSYSAGQSEKLFF. DNA for the CDR3: TGTGCCAGCAGTTACTCGGCAGGGCAATCGGAAAAACTGTTTTTT.

This chain connects TRBV28 to TRBJ2-3, with TRBD2 matching over 9 bases. The length of the CDR3 is 15 residues. With V trimmed by 2 bases and J by 10 bases, 10 bases remained unmatched. Germline V gene data show CDR1 as MDHEN and CDR2 as SYDVKM. The CDR3 coding sequence is TGTGCCAGCAGTTTACAGGGTATAGCGGGGGTACCGCAGTATTTT. Its translation: CASSLQGIAGVPQYF.

The rearrangement links TRBV18 to TRBJ1-4; D might be TRBD1 (5 bases). This CDR3 comprises 15 residues. Germline V CDR1 and CDR2: KGHSH, LQKENI. The V end lost 0 bases, the J end lost 3 bases, and 8 bases lay between the germline ends. The CDR3 coding sequence is TGTGCCAGCTCACCACCGGCAGGGTCTAATGAAAAACTGTTTTTT. It translates to CASSPPAGSNEKLFF.

V gene TRBV28 combines with J gene TRBJ1-3, with 11 bases that match TRBD1. CDR1 MDHEN and CDR2 SYDVKM come from the germline V gene. Unmatched junction bases numbered 5, after V lost 5 bases and J lost 2 bases. CDR3 length equals 16 residues. The CDR3 bases are TGTGCCAGCAGTAGTTCGGACAGGGGGCCTGGAAACACCATATATTTT. Protein product: CASSSSDRGPGNTIYF. Full variable domain (outside the CDR3, taken from reference TRBV28 and TRBJ1-3): DVKVTQSSRYLVKRTGEKVFLECVQDMDHENMFWYRQDPGLGLRLIYFSYDVKMKEKGDIPEGYSVSREKKERFSLILESASTNQTSMYLCASSSSDRGPGNTIYFGEGSWLTVV.

The chain is built from TRBV27 and TRBJ2-7; 7 nucleotides agree with TRBD1. The V and J ends lost 2 bases and 0 bases, in that order; junction bases with no gene match: 7. In germline, CDR1 is MNHEY, CDR2 SMNVEV (reference sequence). This CDR3 contains 16 residues. The CDR3 bases are TGTGCCAGCAGTTTACGGGGACAGCCATCCTCCTACGAGCAGTACTTC. Its protein product is CASSLRGQPSSYEQYF.

This rearrangement joins TRBV5-6 to TRBJ1-6; the D gene is possibly TRBD1 (5 bases). The V end lost 3 bases, the J end lost 6 bases, and 7 bases lay between the germline ends. There are 13 residues in the CDR3. From germline, CDR1 is SGHDT and CDR2 YYEEEE. CDR3 nucleotide sequence: TGTGCCAGCAGCTGGGGCCTTAATTCACCCCTCCACTTT. It is translated as CASSWGLNSPLHF.